This entry is about one TCR beta chain. Its antigen remains unidentified. No base-level quality is on record; no much larger clone is a single base apart. This sample is drawn from a study of radiotherapy plus CTLA-4 blockade in lung cancer (dated 2018 in TCRdb). Regarding the complete study: Objective responses occurred in approximately 19% of enrolled patients, and around 30% achieved disease control. General study outcomes and caveats: TCR clones derived from tumors expanded in peripheral blood after treatment with radiotherapy and ipilimumab. The strongest predictors of response were reported to be early dynamic shifts in blood T cell clones along with a rise in serum interferon-beta following radiation.

From the cysteine through the phenylalanine, the CDR3 covers 20 amino acids. Only the CDR3 portion is preserved as DNA: 60 bases, with reading frame beginning at the first base. After removal of 1 base from V and 1 base from J, the junction retains 15 bases not matched to a gene. For CDR1 and CDR2, the germline V gene (reference sequence) lists GTSNPN and SVGIG. Library creation used the immunoSEQ multiplex PCR assay. Here the immuneACCESS table is served through TCRdb, limited to in-frame sequences with V and J called. Missing clones are a known gap in these copies; in checked studies unresolved V genes cover under half, and the rest lacks a known reason. The sample data list 50,000 to 65,000 clones, and around 80% of these were observed just once. In total, the top ten clones hold around 4% of the sample. The study tested focal radiation therapy combined with CTLA-4 blockade (ipilimumab) in patients with chemo-refractory metastatic non-small-cell lung cancer.

This TCR came from a human donor with non-small cell lung cancer who had a partial response to radiotherapy plus ipilimumab. The chain links TRBV30 with TRBJ2-6; TRBD1 aligns with 8 central bases. The sequences come from peripheral blood, collected from a patient treated with radiotherapy plus ipilimumab. This receptor has the CDR3 CAWSGGTTGTGDSGANVLTF. The nucleotide sequence reads TGTGCCTGGAGTGGAGGGACGACCGGGACAGGTGATTCTGGGGCCAACGTCCTGACTTTC.